This record covers a single T cell receptor beta chain. The target antigen is unknown. This sample was taken from a study of cytomegalovirus exposure and HLA in healthy donors. Notes on the study in general: When a later analysis was performed, an Asian-associated ancestry cluster reportedly had fewer N-insertions than the approximately 700-donor mean. When a later analysis compared HLA-associated TCR beta chains with equally common others, the HLA-associated chains turned out to be more clonally expanded and to have lower generation probabilities. In a later analysis, the majority of CMV-associated beta chains seemingly showed HLA restriction. Certain sequence variants were highly shared and formed a cluster, and this cluster was likely a sequencing artifact.

CDR3 length: 15 amino acids. Germline CDR1 is SGHAT and CDR2 is FQNNGV. V dropped 0 bases and J dropped 7; count of bases not matched to a gene: 7. PCR employed 60 Vbeta and 13 Jbeta primers. Clones were read by immunoSEQ multiplex PCR, and TCRdb kept only the in-frame ones, dropping some. Its table records around 190,000 clones. The chain joins TRBV11-2 to TRBJ2-5, with 8 bases aligning to TRBD2. What was sequenced was PBMCs. The TCR sequence derives from a young woman in good health and CMV-seropositive. The CDR3 DNA reads as TGTGCCAGCAGCTTAGACCTAGCGGGCTCAGGGACCCAGTACTTC. As protein: CASSLDLAGSGTQYF.